This T cell receptor (beta chain) is drawn from a study of CD8 T cells in ankylosing spondylitis. Quantitative 5'-RACE with molecular barcodes produced the TCR beta libraries. TCRdb passed the 5' RACE reads through MiXCR, listing each CDR3 protein once. The sample holds about 110,000 distinct CDR3 sequences, less than 25% seen once. This clonotype was counted at least ten times. Antigen unknown. This CDR3 contains 12 residues. The germline V gene has CDR1 SGHRS and CDR2 YFSETQ. V dropped 4 bases and J dropped 2 bases, with 7 bases sitting between them. Regarding the study as a whole: Clones linked to disease, bearing a CD8+ phenotype, were relatively rare in peripheral blood. Roughly 8 highly homologous variants formed a TCR beta motif that appeared characteristic of ankylosing spondylitis blood.

J is TRBJ2-7 and V is TRBV5-1; D unclear. Input material: synovial fluid, either unsorted or a sorted T cell fraction (not recorded which). The receptor was isolated from a male donor with ankylosing spondylitis. DNA for the CDR3: TGCGCCAGCAGCGACATTCCCTACGAGCAGTACTTC. It codes for CASSDIPYEQYF.